Following are 27 T cell receptor beta chains from one sample sequenced in a study of T-cell memory formation after mild COVID-19. TCRdb processed the 5' RACE reads anew with MiXCR; each CDR3 protein has one entry. The repertoire holds hundreds of thousands of distinct CDR3 sequences, with 20% as singletons. Input material: PBMCs or a T cell subset sorted from them (not recorded which). The receptors here all came from an adult woman who had mild COVID-19 (a few samples of this study predate the infection). Cell type and time point are not known.

This clonotype was detected only a few times. The chain has TRBV6-6 and TRBJ1-5; TRBD1 agrees at 11 bases. The ends lost 2 bases at V and 7 bases at J; junction bases unmatched: 10. The CDR3 extends over 17 amino acids. Looked up from germline, CDR1 is MNHNY and CDR2 is SVGAGI (reference sequence). CDR3 DNA sequence: TGTGCCAGCAGTTACCCGGGACAGGGGGGAATGGGCCAGCCCCAGCATTTT. It translates to CASSYPGQGGMGQPQHF.

This clonotype occurred a few times. The V gene is TRBV12-5, the J gene TRBJ1-2; D remains unclear. From germline, CDR1 is LGHNT and CDR2 FRNRAP. The CDR3 has 14 amino acids. Deletions cut 6 bases from V and 5 bases from J, with 16 bases between. CDR3: CASGFGVAGYGYTF. Written as DNA, the CDR3 is TGTGCTAGTGGCTTCGGGGTAGCCGGGTATGGCTACACCTTC.

The chain is built from TRBV7-9 and TRBJ1-1; no clear D gene. V was cut by 1 base and J by 1 base, with 7 bases left in between. The CDR3 runs to 14 residues. Per germline, CDR1 SEHNR and CDR2 FQNEAQ (reference sequence). CDR3 bases: TGTGCCAGCAGCTTAGGCCAGAAGAACACTGAAGCTTTCTTT. Translated, it gives CASSLGQKNTEAFF.

The chain links TRBV10-2 to TRBJ2-5; D unresolved. Germline loops: CDR1 WSHSY, CDR2 SAAADI. Trimming took off 5 bases at V and 4 bases at J, with 11 bases between the two ends. This CDR3 is 13 amino acids long. CDR3 nucleotide sequence: TGCGCCAGCAGTACGGGTCCTCGAGAGACCCAGTACTTC. Its protein is CASSTGPRETQYF.

This clonotype was detected a few times. The V call is TRBV24-1, the J call TRBJ2-3; D unclear. V was cut by 5 bases and J by 5 bases, with 4 bases left in between. The CDR3 is made up of 11 amino acids. Germline assignment: CDR1 KGHDR and CDR2 SFDVKD. The CDR3 here is CATSALDTQYF. For the CDR3, the DNA is TGTGCCACCAGTGCTCTAGATACGCAGTATTTT.

This clonotype came up many times. V gene TRBV6-2 or TRBV6-3 combines with J gene TRBJ2-1; 14 nucleotides match TRBD2. V lost 2 bases, J lost 8 bases, and 2 bases stayed unmatched. CDR3 length equals 15 residues. CDR1 and CDR2 from the germline V gene are MNHEY and SVGEGT. CDR3 sequence: CASSYPGLAGDEQFF. The CDR3 DNA is TGTGCCAGCAGTTACCCGGGACTAGCGGGGGATGAGCAGTTCTTC.

This clonotype was counted a few times. The rearrangement links TRBV12-3 or TRBV12-4 to TRBJ1-2, with 12 positions matching TRBD1. The CDR3 runs 15 residues. Trimming took 1 base from V and 5 from J; bases not matched to a gene: 2. CDR3 amino acids: CASSLGDRGPYGYTF. CDR3 bases: TGTGCCAGCAGTTTAGGGGACAGGGGGCCGTATGGCTACACCTTC.

This chain connects TRBV7-8 to TRBJ1-2; 7 bases fit TRBD1. V shed 5 bases and J 5 bases; nucleotides not matched to a gene: 11. This CDR3 is built from 15 residues. Germline values: CDR1 SGHVS, CDR2 FQNEAQ. The CDR3 loop is CASSVTGVGPYGYTF. Written as DNA, the CDR3 is TGTGCCAGCAGCGTAACAGGGGTGGGGCCTTATGGCTACACCTTC.

The rearrangement uses TRBV7-3 and TRBJ2-1, with a possible D match to TRBD1 (5 bases). Germline-derived CDR1 and CDR2 are SGHTA and FQGTGA. Trimming pared 5 bases from V and 4 bases from J, leaving 12 bases between. CDR3 length: 14 amino acids. The CDR3 DNA reads TGTGCCAGCAGCCCCCTGACAGTTTACAATGAGCAGTTCTTC. Amino acids: CASSPLTVYNEQFF.

This clonotype was seen many times. The chain couples TRBV7-9 to TRBJ2-6; D is perhaps TRBD1 (5 bases). This CDR3 spans 15 amino acids. Germline CDR1 reads SEHNR; CDR2 reads FQNEAQ (reference sequence). The ends were cut back, 2 bases at V and 2 bases at J, with 7 bases in the middle. CDR3 DNA: TGTGCCAGCAGCTTACCAGGGACTGGGGCCAACGTCCTGACTTTC. As protein: CASSLPGTGANVLTF.

The chain joins TRBV7-2 to TRBJ2-1; D uncertain. This CDR3 spans 16 amino acids. V lost 5 bases to trimming and J lost 0 bases, with 14 bases between them. Germline loops: CDR1 SGHTA, CDR2 FQGNSA. The CDR3 reads CASSPMTESSYNEQFF. The DNA for the CDR3 is TGTGCCAGCAGCCCGATGACGGAGAGCTCCTACAATGAGCAGTTCTTC. The full variable domain, rest sourced from reference TRBV7-2 and TRBJ2-1, is GAGVSQSPSNKVTEKGKDVELRCDPISGHTALYWYRQSLGQGLEFLIYFQGNSAPDKSGLPSDRFSAERTGGSVSTLTIQRTQQEDSAVYLCASSPMTESSYNEQFFGPGTRLTVL.

This sequence joins TRBV3-1 and TRBJ1-2; D uncertain. The CDR3 spans 14 residues. Trimming pared 4 bases from V and 2 bases from J, leaving 11 bases between. Germline V lookup: CDR1 LGHDT, CDR2 YNNKEL (reference sequence). The CDR3 here is CASSLPGFNYGYTF. The CDR3 nucleotides read TGTGCCAGCAGCCTACCGGGCTTCAACTATGGCTACACCTTC.

The chain couples TRBV5-1 to TRBJ2-7; 8 bases line up with TRBD2. Trimming cost V 2 bases and J 4 bases; bases outside gene matches: 5. CDR1 and CDR2 from the germline V gene are SGHRS and YFSETQ. The CDR3 length is 14 residues. The CDR3 region has the DNA TGCGCCAGCAGCTTACGCCTAGCGGGTTACGAGCAGTACTTC. It is translated as CASSLRLAGYEQYF.

The rearrangement joins TRBV24-1 to TRBJ1-5; D uncertain. Between the trimmed V and J ends, which lost 5 bases and 1 base, there was a span of 17 bases. Germline V gives CDR1 KGHDR, CDR2 SFDVKD. The CDR3 length is 17 residues. The CDR3 DNA reads as TGTGCCACCAGTGCCCTTGACCAGGCCGAGAGCAATCAGCCCCAGCATTTT. As protein: CATSALDQAESNQPQHF.

This sequence joins TRBV18 and TRBJ2-4; a weak D match, TRBD2 (6 bases). The germline CDR1 and CDR2 sequences are KGHSH and LQKENI. The CDR3 runs 14 residues. V dropped 2 bases and J dropped 9 bases, with 14 bases sitting between them. CDR3 DNA sequence: TGTGCCAGCTCACCATCGGAGGGGTTGAGCATTCAGTACTTC. Translated, it gives CASSPSEGLSIQYF.

The CDR3 DNA sequence: TGTGCCACGGGGGGGAAAGCCTCCTATAATTCACCCCTCCACTTT. Protein sequence: CATGGKASYNSPLHF. This chain joins TRBV27 and TRBJ1-6, with D possibly TRBD1 on 5 matching bases. Germline values: CDR1 MNHEY, CDR2 SMNVEV (reference sequence). Between the trimmed V and J ends, which lost 10 bases and 0 bases, there was a span of 13 bases. The CDR3 sequence is 15 residues long.

The V and J genes are TRBV27 and TRBJ2-6; 8 positions agree with TRBD1. V lost 3 bases to trimming and J lost 4 bases; unmatched junction nucleotides: 20. The CDR3 extends over 21 amino acids. Per the germline V gene, CDR1 is MNHEY and CDR2 is SMNVEV (reference sequence). CDR3 in DNA: TGTGCCAGCAGTTTCTCCGGGACAGGACTTGACCCAAGATCCGGGGCCAACGTCCTGACTTTC. Encoded protein: CASSFSGTGLDPRSGANVLTF.

The chain has TRBV27 and TRBJ2-1; TRBD2 agrees at 14 bases. V trimming: 6 bases; J trimming: 5 bases; junction bases outside the gene matches: 15. The CDR3 runs to 19 residues. CDR1 and CDR2 (germline): MNHEY, SMNVEV (reference sequence). The CDR3 reads CASRIRLAGGPFGDNEQFF. CDR3 DNA: TGTGCCAGCAGGATTCGACTAGCGGGAGGGCCCTTTGGAGACAATGAGCAGTTCTTC.

This chain connects TRBV20-1 to TRBJ2-7; 8 nucleotides agree with TRBD1. V dropped 6 bases and J dropped 5; count of bases not matched to a gene: 15. CDR3 length: 15 residues. Per germline, CDR1 DFQATT and CDR2 SNEGSKA (reference sequence). This chain's CDR3 is CSATEPTTGAHEQYF. The CDR3 coding sequence is TGCAGTGCCACCGAACCGACGACAGGGGCCCACGAGCAGTACTTC.

This clonotype showed up just a few times. The gene calls are TRBV12-3 or TRBV12-4 and TRBJ1-5, with unresolved D. The CDR3 contains 15 residues. Trimming took 6 bases from V and 1 from J, leaving 13 bases between them. Here the CDR3 DNA reads TGTGCCAGCAGCCGTGCCGGACGGAGCAATCAGCCCCAGCATTTT. It specifies CASSRAGRSNQPQHF.

This clonotype was observed a few times. The V gene is TRBV3-1, the J gene TRBJ2-7; D unclear. V was cut by 4 bases and J by 3 bases, with 16 bases left in between. Germline lookup yields CDR1 LGHDT and CDR2 YNNKEL (reference sequence). The CDR3 is made up of 15 amino acids. CDR3 in amino acids: CASSRRSFTDYEQYF. Here the CDR3 DNA reads TGTGCCAGCAGCCGCAGGTCATTTACGGACTACGAGCAGTACTTC.

The J gene is TRBJ1-6, the V gene TRBV2, with unresolved D. V lost 8 bases, J lost 0 bases, and 11 bases lay in between. The CDR3 contains 15 residues. Germline assignment: CDR1 SNHLY and CDR2 FYNNEI. CDR3 coding DNA: TGTGCCAGCGAGGGTAGTTTCTCCTATAATTCACCCCTCCACTTT. Translated, it gives CASEGSFSYNSPLHF.

This chain joins TRBV5-1 and TRBJ1-1; tentative D call: TRBD1 (6 bases). The CDR3 loop spans 14 amino acids. Germline CDR1 SGHRS, CDR2 YFSETQ. V gave up 5 bases and J gave up 4 bases, with 15 bases separating them. CDR3 loop: CASRLRGDGTEAFF. CDR3 DNA: TGCGCCAGCAGGCTAAGGGGGGATGGCACTGAAGCTTTCTTT.

This clonotype was counted a few times. This sequence joins TRBV4-3 and TRBJ2-7; D remains ambiguous. The CDR3 contains 13 residues. Trimming cost V 0 bases and J 3 bases, with 6 bases left between them. Germline V CDR1 and CDR2: LGHNA, YSLEER. The CDR3 nucleotides read TGCGCCAGCAGCCAAGATGGAGACTACGAGCAGTACTTC. It encodes CASSQDGDYEQYF.

This chain connects TRBV2 to TRBJ2-5; 10 bases match TRBD2. From germline, CDR1 is SNHLY and CDR2 FYNNEI. CDR3 length: 15 amino acids. V dropped 6 bases and J dropped 5; count of bases not matched to a gene: 9. The CDR3 protein is CASSVLAGAPETQYF. The CDR3 bases are TGTGCCAGCAGCGTCCTAGCGGGGGCCCCGGAGACCCAGTACTTC.

This clonotype was recorded many times. V gene TRBV6-5 combines with J gene TRBJ2-7; 9 nucleotides match TRBD1. The CDR3 spans 13 residues. Trimming took 5 bases from V and 8 from J; bases not matched to a gene: 7. Germline CDR1 reads MNHEY; CDR2 reads SVGAGI. In nucleotides, the CDR3 is TGTGCCAGCAGTGAAACCGGGACAGGGAAGCAGTACTTC. This encodes CASSETGTGKQYF.

The V gene is TRBV24-1, the J gene TRBJ1-1; a possible D gene is TRBD1 (6 bases). Between the trimmed V and J ends, which lost 4 bases and 5 bases, there was a span of 13 bases. Germline V gene sequence: CDR1 KGHDR, CDR2 SFDVKD. CDR3 length: 14 amino acids. The CDR3 loop is CATSEAGDVTEAFF. The CDR3 DNA reads as TGTGCCACCAGTGAGGCAGGGGATGTGACTGAAGCTTTCTTT.